Detailed here is one T cell receptor (beta chain). The antigen is unknown. V was cut by 3 bases and J by 6 bases, with 15 bases left in between. There are 15 residues in the CDR3. Per the germline V gene, CDR1 is KGHSH and CDR2 is LQKENI. MiXCR, applied by TCRdb to the RT-PCR reads, yields one record per CDR3 protein. Here the sample spans 540,000 or so distinct CDR3 sequences, 10% to 15% being singletons. This record belongs to a study of response to subunit inactivated influenza vaccine. The study, taken as a whole, reports: T cells newly recruited by each seasonal influenza vaccination are few, the authors suggested.

The sample here was PBMCs from blood, taken about 6 weeks after vaccination. The clonotype was recovered from a man aged 50-59 years who received an inactivated influenza vaccine. The chain couples TRBV18 to TRBJ1-3; D remains ambiguous. CDR3 amino acids: CASSPQQRGANTIYF. CDR3 nucleotide sequence: TGTGCCAGCTCACCTCAGCAGCGTGGTGCAAACACCATATATTTT.